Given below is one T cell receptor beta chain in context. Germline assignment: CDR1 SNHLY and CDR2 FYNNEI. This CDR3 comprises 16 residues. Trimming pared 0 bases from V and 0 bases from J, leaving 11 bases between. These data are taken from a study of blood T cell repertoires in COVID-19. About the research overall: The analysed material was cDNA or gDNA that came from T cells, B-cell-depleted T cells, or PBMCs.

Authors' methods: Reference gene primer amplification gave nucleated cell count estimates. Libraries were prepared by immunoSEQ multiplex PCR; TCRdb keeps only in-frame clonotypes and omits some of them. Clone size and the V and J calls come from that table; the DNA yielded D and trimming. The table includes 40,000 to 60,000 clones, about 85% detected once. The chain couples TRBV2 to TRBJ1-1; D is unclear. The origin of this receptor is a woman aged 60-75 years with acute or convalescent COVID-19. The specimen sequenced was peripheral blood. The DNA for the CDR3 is TGTGCCAGCAGTGAAGCGCTTCCAGGTCTGAACACTGAAGCTTTCTTT. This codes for CASSEALPGLNTEAFF.